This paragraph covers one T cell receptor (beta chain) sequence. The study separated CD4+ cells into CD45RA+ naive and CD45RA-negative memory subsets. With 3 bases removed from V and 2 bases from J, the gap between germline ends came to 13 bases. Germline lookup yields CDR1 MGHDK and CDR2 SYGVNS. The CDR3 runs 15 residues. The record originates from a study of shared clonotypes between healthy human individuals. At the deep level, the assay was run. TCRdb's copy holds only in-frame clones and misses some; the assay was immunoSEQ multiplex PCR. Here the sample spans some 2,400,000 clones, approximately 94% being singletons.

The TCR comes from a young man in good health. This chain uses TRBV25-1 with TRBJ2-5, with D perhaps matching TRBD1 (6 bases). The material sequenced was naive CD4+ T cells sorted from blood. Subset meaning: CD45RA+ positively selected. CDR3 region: CASSEDRGVQETQYF. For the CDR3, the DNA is TGTGCCAGCAGTGAGGACAGAGGGGTTCAAGAGACCCAGTACTTC.